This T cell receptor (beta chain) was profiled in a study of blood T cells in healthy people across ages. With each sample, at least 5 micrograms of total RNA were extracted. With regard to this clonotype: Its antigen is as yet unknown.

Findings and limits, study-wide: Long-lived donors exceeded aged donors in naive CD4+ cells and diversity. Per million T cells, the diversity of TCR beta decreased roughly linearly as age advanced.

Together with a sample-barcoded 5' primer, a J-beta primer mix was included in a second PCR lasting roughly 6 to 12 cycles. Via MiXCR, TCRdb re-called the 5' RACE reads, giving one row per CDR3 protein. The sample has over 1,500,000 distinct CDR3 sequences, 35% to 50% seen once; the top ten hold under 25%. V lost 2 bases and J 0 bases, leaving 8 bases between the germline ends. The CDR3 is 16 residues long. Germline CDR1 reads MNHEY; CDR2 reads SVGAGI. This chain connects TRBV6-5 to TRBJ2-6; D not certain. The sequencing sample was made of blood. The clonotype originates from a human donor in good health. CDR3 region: CASSYVRASGANVLTF. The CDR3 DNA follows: TGTGCCAGCAGTTACGTCCGGGCCTCTGGGGCCAACGTCCTGACTTTC.